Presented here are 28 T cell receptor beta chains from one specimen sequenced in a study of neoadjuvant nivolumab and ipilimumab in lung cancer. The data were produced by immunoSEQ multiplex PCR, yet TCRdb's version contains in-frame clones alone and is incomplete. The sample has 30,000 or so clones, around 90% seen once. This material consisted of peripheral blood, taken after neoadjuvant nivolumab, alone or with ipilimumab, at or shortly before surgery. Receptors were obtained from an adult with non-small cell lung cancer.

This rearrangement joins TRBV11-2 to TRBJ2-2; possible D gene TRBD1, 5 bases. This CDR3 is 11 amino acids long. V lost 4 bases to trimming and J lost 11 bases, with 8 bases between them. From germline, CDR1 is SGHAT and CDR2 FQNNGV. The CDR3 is CASSSREELFF. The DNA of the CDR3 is TGTGCCAGCAGCTCCAGGGAAGAGCTGTTTTTT.

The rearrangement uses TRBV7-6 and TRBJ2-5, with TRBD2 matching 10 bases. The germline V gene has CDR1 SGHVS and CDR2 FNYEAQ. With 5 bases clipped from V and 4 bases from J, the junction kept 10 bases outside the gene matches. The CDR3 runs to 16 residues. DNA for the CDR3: TGTGCCAGCAGCCCGTTAGCGGGAGGCGGGGGAGAGACCCAGTACTTC. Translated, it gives CASSPLAGGGGETQYF.

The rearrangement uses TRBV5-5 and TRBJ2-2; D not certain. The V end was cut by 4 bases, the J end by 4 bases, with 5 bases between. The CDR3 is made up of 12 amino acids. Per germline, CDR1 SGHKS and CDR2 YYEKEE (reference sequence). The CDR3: CASSPRTGELFF. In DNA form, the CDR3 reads TGTGCCAGCAGCCCCCGCACCGGGGAGCTGTTTTTT.

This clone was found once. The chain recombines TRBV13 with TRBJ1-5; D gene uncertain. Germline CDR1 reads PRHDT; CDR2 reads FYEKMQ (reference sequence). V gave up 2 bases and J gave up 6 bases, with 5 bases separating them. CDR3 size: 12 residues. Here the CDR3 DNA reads TGTGCCAGCAGCTTACCCGGTCAGCCCCAGCATTTT. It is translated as CASSLPGQPQHF.

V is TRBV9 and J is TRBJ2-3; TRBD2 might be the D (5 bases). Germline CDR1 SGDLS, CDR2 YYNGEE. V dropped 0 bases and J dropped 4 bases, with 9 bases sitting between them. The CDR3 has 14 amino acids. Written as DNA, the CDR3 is TGTGCCAGCAGCGTAGGGGAGAGGGCAGATACGCAGTATTTT. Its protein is CASSVGERADTQYF.

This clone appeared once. The CDR3 is CASSFELNTEAFF. In DNA, the CDR3 is TGCGCCAGCAGCTTCGAGCTGAACACTGAAGCTTTCTTT. This sequence joins TRBV5-1 and TRBJ1-1; no definite D call. There are 13 residues in the CDR3. The V gene lost 2 bases and the J gene lost 0 bases, with 5 bases spanning the gap. Germline V gene sequence: CDR1 SGHRS, CDR2 YFSETQ.

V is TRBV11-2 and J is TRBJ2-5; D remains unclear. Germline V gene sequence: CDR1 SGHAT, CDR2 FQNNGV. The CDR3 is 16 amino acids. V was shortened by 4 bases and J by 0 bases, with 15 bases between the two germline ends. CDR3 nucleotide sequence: TGTGCCAGCAGCTCCAGAGATATAGGGTACCAAGAGACCCAGTACTTC. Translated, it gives CASSSRDIGYQETQYF.

This chain's CDR3 is CASSQGVRDGDTQYF. The CDR3 nucleotides are TGTGCCAGCAGTCAAGGTGTGCGGGACGGGGATACGCAGTATTTT. V and J are TRBV5-4 and TRBJ2-3, with D possibly TRBD2 on 6 matching bases. The CDR3 spans 15 residues. Per germline, CDR1 SGHNT and CDR2 YYREEE (reference sequence). The germline V and J ends were trimmed by 5 bases and 6 bases, with 19 bases remaining between them.

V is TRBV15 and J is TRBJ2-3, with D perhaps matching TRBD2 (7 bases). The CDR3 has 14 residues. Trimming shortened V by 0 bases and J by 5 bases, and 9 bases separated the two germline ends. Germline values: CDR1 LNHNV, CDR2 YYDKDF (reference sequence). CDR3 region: CATSREGGQDTQYF. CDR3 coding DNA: TGTGCCACCAGCAGAGAGGGGGGGCAAGATACGCAGTATTTT.

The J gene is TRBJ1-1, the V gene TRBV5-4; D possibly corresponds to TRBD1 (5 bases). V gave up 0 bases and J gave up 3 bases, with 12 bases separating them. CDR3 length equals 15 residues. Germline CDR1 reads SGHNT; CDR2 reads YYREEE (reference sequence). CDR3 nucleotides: TGTGCCAGCAGCTTGGGCGGGGGGGTGTACACTGAAGCTTTCTTT. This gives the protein CASSLGGGVYTEAFF.

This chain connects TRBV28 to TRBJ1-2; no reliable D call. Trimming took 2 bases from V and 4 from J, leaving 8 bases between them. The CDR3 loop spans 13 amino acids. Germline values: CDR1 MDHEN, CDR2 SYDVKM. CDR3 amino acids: CASSLGEIYGYTF. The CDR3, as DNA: TGTGCCAGCAGTTTAGGGGAAATCTATGGCTACACCTTC.

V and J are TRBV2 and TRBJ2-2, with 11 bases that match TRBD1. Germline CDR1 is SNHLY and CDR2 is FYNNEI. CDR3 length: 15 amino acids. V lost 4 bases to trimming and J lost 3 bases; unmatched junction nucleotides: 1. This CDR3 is CASSGTGGYTGELFF. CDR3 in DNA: TGTGCCAGCAGTGGGACAGGGGGCTACACCGGGGAGCTGTTTTTT.

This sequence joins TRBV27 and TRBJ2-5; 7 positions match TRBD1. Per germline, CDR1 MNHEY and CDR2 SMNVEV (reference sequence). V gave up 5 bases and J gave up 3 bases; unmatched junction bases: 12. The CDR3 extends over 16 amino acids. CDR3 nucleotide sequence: TGTGCCAGCAGTCCCTCATTGACAGGGACAAAAGAGACCCAGTACTTC. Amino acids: CASSPSLTGTKETQYF.

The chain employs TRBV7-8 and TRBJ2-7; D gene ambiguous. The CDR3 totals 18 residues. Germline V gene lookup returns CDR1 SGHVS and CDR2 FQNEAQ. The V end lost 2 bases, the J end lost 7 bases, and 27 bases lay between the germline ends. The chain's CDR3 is CASSLSVGRAASSVEQYF. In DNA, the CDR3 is TGTGCCAGCAGCTTAAGTGTAGGTAGGGCGGCTTCCTCAGTTGAGCAGTACTTC.

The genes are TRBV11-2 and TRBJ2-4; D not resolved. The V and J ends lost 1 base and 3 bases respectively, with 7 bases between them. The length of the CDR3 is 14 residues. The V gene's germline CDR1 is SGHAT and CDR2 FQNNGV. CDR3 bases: TGTGCCAGCAGCTTAGGGTTAAGCAAAAACATTCAGTACTTC. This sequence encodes CASSLGLSKNIQYF.

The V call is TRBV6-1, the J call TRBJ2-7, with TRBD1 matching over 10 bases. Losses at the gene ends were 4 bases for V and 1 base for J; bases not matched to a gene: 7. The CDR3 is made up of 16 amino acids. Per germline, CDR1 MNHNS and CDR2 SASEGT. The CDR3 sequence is CASSVEGTGDSYEQYF. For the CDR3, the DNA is TGTGCCAGCAGTGTTGAGGGGACAGGGGATTCCTACGAGCAGTACTTC.

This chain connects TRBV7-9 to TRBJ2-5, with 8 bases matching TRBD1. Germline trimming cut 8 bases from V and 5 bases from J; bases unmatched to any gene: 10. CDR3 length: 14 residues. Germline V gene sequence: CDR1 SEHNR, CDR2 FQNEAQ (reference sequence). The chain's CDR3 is CASGVSGGSETQYF. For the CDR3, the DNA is TGTGCCAGCGGGGTCTCAGGGGGCAGTGAGACCCAGTACTTC. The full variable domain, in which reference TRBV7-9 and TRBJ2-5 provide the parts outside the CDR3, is DTGVSQNPRHKITKRGQNVTFRCDPISEHNRLYWYRQTLGQGPEFLTYFQNEAQLEKSRLLSDRFSAERPKGSFSTLEIQRTEQGDSAMYLCASGVSGGSETQYFGPGTRLLVL.

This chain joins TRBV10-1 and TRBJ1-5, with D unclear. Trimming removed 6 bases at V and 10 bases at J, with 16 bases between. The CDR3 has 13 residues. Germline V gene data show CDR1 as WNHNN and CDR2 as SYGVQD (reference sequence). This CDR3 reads CASSKQRLGPQHF. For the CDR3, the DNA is TGCGCCAGCAGCAAACAGAGGTTGGGACCCCAGCATTTT.

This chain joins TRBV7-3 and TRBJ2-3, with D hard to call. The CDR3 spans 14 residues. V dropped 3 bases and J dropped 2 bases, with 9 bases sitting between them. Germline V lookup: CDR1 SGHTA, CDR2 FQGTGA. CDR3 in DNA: TGTGCCAGCAGCTTTGATGGGTACACAGATACGCAGTATTTT. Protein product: CASSFDGYTDTQYF.

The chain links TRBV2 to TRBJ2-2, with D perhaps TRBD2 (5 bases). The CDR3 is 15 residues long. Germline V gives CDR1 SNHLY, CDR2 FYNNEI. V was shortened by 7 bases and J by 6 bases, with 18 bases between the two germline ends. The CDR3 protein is CASKVREGNAGELFF. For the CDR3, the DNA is TGTGCCAGCAAGGTTAGAGAGGGTAACGCCGGGGAGCTGTTTTTT.

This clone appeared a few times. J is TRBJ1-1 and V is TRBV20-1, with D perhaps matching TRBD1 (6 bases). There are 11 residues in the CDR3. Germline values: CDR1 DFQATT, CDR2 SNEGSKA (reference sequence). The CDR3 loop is CRGAMGTEAFF. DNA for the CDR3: TGCAGGGGGGCGATGGGTACTGAAGCTTTCTTT.

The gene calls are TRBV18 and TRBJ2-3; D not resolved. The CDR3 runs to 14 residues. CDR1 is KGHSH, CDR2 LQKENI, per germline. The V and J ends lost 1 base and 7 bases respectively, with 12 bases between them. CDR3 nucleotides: TGTGCCAGCTCACCACGGGCGGACGCTAATACGCAGTATTTT. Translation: CASSPRADANTQYF.

CDR3 nucleotide sequence: TGTGCCAGCAGTGAGGTGGGGATCTATGGCTACACCTTC. It is translated as CASSEVGIYGYTF. The chain carries TRBV2 and TRBJ1-2, with D hard to call. Germline CDR1 is SNHLY and CDR2 is FYNNEI. V was trimmed by 3 bases and J by 4 bases, leaving 9 bases between them. The CDR3 is 13 residues long. Looking up the rest from reference TRBV2 and TRBJ1-2 gives the full variable domain: EPEVTQTPSHQVTQMGQEVILRCVPISNHLYFYWYRQILGQKVEFLVSFYNNEISEKSEIFDDQFSVERPDGSNFTLKIRSTKLEDSAMYFCASSEVGIYGYTFGSGTRLTVV.

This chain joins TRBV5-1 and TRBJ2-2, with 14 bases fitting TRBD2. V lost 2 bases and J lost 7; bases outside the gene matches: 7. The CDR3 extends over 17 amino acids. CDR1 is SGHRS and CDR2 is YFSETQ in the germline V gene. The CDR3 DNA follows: TGCGCCAGCAGCTTTACGGGACTAGCGGGAGTTGTCGGGGAGCTGTTTTTT. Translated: CASSFTGLAGVVGELFF.

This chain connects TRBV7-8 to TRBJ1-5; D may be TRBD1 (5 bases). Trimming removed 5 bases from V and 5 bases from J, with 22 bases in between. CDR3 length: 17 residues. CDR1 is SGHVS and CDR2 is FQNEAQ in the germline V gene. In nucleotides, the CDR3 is TGTGCCAGCAGCCCAAGGGGCACGGCAGCCAACGATCAGCCCCAGCATTTT. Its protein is CASSPRGTAANDQPQHF.

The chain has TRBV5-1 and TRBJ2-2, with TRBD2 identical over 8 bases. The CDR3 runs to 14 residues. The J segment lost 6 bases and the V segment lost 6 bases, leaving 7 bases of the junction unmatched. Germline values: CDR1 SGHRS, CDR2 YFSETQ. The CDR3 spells CASMGSGMAGELFF. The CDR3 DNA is TGCGCCAGCATGGGTAGCGGGATGGCCGGGGAGCTGTTTTTT.

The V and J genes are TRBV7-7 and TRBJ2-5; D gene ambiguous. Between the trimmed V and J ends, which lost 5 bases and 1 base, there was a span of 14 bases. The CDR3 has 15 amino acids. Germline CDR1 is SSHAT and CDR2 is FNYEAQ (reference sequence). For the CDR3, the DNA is TGTGCCAGCAGCCCTCACCCGGGCTTCCAAGAGACCCAGTACTTC. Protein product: CASSPHPGFQETQYF.

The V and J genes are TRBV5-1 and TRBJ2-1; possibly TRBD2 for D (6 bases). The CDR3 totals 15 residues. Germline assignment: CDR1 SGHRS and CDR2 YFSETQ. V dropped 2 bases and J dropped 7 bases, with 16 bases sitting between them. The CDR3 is CASSLGGVVSNEQFF. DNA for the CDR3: TGCGCCAGCAGCTTAGGAGGGGTCGTCTCAAATGAGCAGTTCTTC.